Detailed here is one TCR beta chain. The target antigen is unknown. Primers: 60 Vbeta forward and 13 Jbeta reverse. Assay used: immunoSEQ multiplex PCR; TCRdb lists only in-frame clones, some missing. Its clone listing holds about 140,000 clones. The data were obtained in a study of cytomegalovirus exposure and HLA in healthy donors. Study at large: Earlier sequencing of 200 million or so T cells yielded about 120 million unique TCR beta sequences.

Study findings and constraints: Later analysis suggested links between common viral pathogens and several top significant clusters. Reports showed the classifier diagnosing cytomegalovirus status with high specificity and sensitivity.

The sequence derives from a man in his forties or fifties in good health and CMV-seronegative. Material for sequencing was PBMCs.

CDR3 sequence (DNA): TGTGCCAGCAGTCGCCGGGACAGGGGGAATGGCTACACCTTC. Protein: CASSRRDRGNGYTF. The chain is built from TRBV6-5 and TRBJ1-2; 11 positions agree with TRBD1. Per germline, CDR1 MNHEY and CDR2 SVGAGI. V lost 5 bases and J lost 6; bases outside the gene matches: 5. The CDR3 covers 14 residues.